This TCR beta chain was documented in a study of T cells in Graves' hyperthyroidism and ophthalmopathy. Study at large: Once the initial diagnosis was made, peripheral blood was obtained before any treatment.

This CDR3 is 13 amino acids long. Trimming took off 9 bases at V and 1 base at J, with 11 bases between the two ends. Germline V gives CDR1 KGHDR, CDR2 SFDVKD. The study based diagnoses on clinical symptoms, serum thyroxine and TRAb, thyroid ultrasound and orbital computed tomography. Regions amplified from RNA transcripts were the TCR beta CDR3 regions. A set of HTBI primers served as the primers for a first-round RT-PCR of the TCR CDR3. TCRdb ran MiXCR on the multiplex PCR reads and lists one entry per CDR3 protein. The sample lists about 250,000 distinct CDR3 sequences; approximately 20% were seen once. In its sample, this clonotype was seen a few times.

J is TRBJ2-5 and V is TRBV24-1, with D perhaps being TRBD1 or TRBD2 (5 bases each). Sequenced material: blood. The sequence derives from a man younger than 40 with Graves' ophthalmopathy. DNA for the CDR3: TGTGCCACCGGGCCGGGACCCCAAGAGACCCAGTACTTC. It codes for CATGPGPQETQYF.